This TCR beta chain was identified in a study of blood T cell repertoires in COVID-19 (dated by TCRdb to 2019 to 2021). Describing the broader study: Samples covering the acute and convalescent phases of COVID-19 were provided by collaborators in the United States, Italy and Spain. The material from the prospective study consisted of cDNA or gDNA derived from T cells, B-cell-depleted T cells, or PBMCs. Subjects who had been exposed to COVID-19, were actively infected with it, or had recovered from it provided the deeply sampled blood TCRbeta repertoires that made up the dataset. A freely available public database, intended as a resource for researchers studying the immune response to SARS-CoV-2, is where the repertoires were released. Samples came from the ongoing ImmuneRACE study (first 160 participants) plus 1,254 subjects from 6 global collaborators. A de-identified subject ID, COVID-19 status, age in years and sex were almost always included in the sample metadata. Where HLA class I and class II types were available, the types were taken from metadata supplied by the sample provider, not from assay-based typing.

As concerns this clone: It lacks a known antigen. Base qualities are missing; no much larger clone stands one base away.

Collaborating institutions collected whole blood in K2EDTA tubes following their own protocols. Collaborator samples were shipped for TCRbeta analysis as frozen whole blood, isolated PBMCs, or DNA extracted from either sample type. TCRbeta CDR3 regions were amplified from genomic DNA by means of the immunoSEQ Assay, a bias-controlled multiplex PCR. The paper's data handling went like this. The number of nucleated cells in each sample was estimated from the amplification of reference gene primers within the assay. To quantify the absolute abundance of each unique TCRbeta CDR3 rearrangement, sequence reads were collapsed and filtered. Productive Simpson clonality was computed per sample as the square root of Simpson's diversity index over productive rearrangements. As stored in TCRdb, this immuneACCESS dataset retains in-frame rearrangements with V and J assigned. A fraction of the clones does not appear; measured against another copy, unresolved V genes explain less than half of the discrepancy, and the remainder lacks a known reason. The D gene and trimming were derived from the DNA, and the V and J assignments and clone size from that table. The sample table holds 95,000 to 130,000 clones, of which approximately 87% were seen once. The biggest ten clones account for under 3% of the sample.

What the work shows at the level of the full study, not this receptor alone: The amount of clinical and demographic metadata varied by source and participant and was provided uncurated.

The specimen sequenced was peripheral blood. The sequence was obtained from a man aged 25-45 years with acute or convalescent COVID-19.

The CDR3 corresponds to CASSERQGARNSPLHF. The nucleotide sequence is given as TGTGCCAGCAGTGAAAGACAGGGGGCTAGGAATTCACCCCTCCACTTT. The chain joins TRBV6-1 to TRBJ1-6; TRBD1 agrees with 10 junctional bases. Trimming accounts for 2 bases at V and 7 bases at J, while the number of junction bases matched to no gene is 5. Its CDR3 holds 16 amino acids, cysteine through phenylalanine. CDR3 DNA is the only sequence kept; it has 48 bases, read in frame from the first base. Via the germline V gene, CDR1 is MNHNS and CDR2 SASEGT.